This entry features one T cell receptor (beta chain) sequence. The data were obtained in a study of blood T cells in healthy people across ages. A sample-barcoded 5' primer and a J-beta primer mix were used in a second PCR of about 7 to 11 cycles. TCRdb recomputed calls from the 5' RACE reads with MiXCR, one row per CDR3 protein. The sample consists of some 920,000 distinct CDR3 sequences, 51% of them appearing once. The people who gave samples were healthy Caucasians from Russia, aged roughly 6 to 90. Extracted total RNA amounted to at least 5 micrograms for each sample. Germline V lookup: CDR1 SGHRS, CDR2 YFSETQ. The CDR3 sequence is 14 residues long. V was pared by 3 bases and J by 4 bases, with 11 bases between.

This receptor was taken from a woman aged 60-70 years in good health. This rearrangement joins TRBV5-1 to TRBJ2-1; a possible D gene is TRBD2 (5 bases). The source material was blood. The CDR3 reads CASSYAGRYNEQFF. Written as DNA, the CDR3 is TGCGCCAGCAGCTATGCGGGCCGATACAATGAGCAGTTCTTC.